The 29 T cell receptor beta chains below all came from one sample that was sequenced in a study of T cell responses to AZD1222 COVID-19 vaccine. Some clones are missing from TCRdb's copy, which holds only in-frame ones; the method was immunoSEQ multiplex PCR. Of around 100,000 clones listed, approximately 91% are singletons. Sequencing used peripheral blood, obtained on day 0 of AZD1222 vaccination. The receptors shown here come from an adult in good health.

There are a few counts of this clone. V gene TRBV9 combines with J gene TRBJ2-7; a possible D gene is TRBD1 (6 bases). The CDR3 covers 14 residues. Germline V gene data show CDR1 as SGDLS and CDR2 as YYNGEE. Between the trimmed V and J ends, which lost 2 bases and 2 bases, there was a span of 11 bases. The CDR3 reads CASSVRDTPYEQYF. The CDR3 coding sequence is TGTGCCAGCAGCGTTAGGGACACGCCCTACGAGCAGTACTTC.

This clone showed up just once. CDR3 coding DNA: TGTGCCAGCTCACTAAGGCGGGGCAGGCCGAACACTGAAGCTTTCTTT. It encodes CASSLRRGRPNTEAFF. The chain uses TRBV18 and TRBJ1-1; D perhaps matches TRBD1 (5 bases). The germline V gene encodes CDR1 KGHSH and CDR2 LQKENI. This CDR3 spans 16 amino acids. Trimming removed 4 bases from V and 1 base from J, with 16 bases in between. The full variable domain, in which reference TRBV18 and TRBJ1-1 provide the parts outside the CDR3, is NAGVMQNPRHLVRRRGQEARLRCSPMKGHSHVYWYRQLPEEGLKFMVYLQKENIIDESGMPKERFSAEFPKEGPSILRIQQVVRGDSAAYFCASSLRRGRPNTEAFFGQGTRLTVV.

V and J are TRBV19 and TRBJ1-5; 9 nucleotides line up with TRBD1. J lost 5 bases, V lost 9 bases, and 5 bases had no gene match. The CDR3 loop spans 13 amino acids. Per the germline V gene, CDR1 is LNHDA and CDR2 is SQIVND (reference sequence). The CDR3: CARGQGIHQPQHF. CDR3 nucleotides: TGTGCCAGAGGACAGGGGATTCATCAGCCCCAGCATTTT.

This chain joins TRBV18 and TRBJ2-7, with D tentatively TRBD1 (5 bases). The germline V gene has CDR1 KGHSH and CDR2 LQKENI. V lost 2 bases to trimming and J lost 6 bases, with 23 bases between them. This CDR3 region has 17 residues. The CDR3 nucleotides read TGTGCCAGCTCACCATTAGTATTGCGGTCAGGGAAGGGCGAGCAGTACTTC. Translated, it gives CASSPLVLRSGKGEQYF.

This rearrangement joins TRBV14 to TRBJ2-7; the D call may be TRBD1 or TRBD2 (5 bases each). Per germline, CDR1 SGHDN and CDR2 FVKESK. The CDR3 has 13 residues. Deletions cut 0 bases from V and 6 bases from J, with 9 bases between. The CDR3, as DNA: TGTGCCAGCAGCCAAGAGGGACCGATCGAGCAGTACTTC. It translates to CASSQEGPIEQYF. The whole variable domain, remainder taken from reference TRBV14 and TRBJ2-7, is EAGVTQFPSHSVIEKGQTVTLRCDPISGHDNLYWYRRVMGKEIKFLLHFVKESKQDESGMPNNRFLAERTGGTYSTLKVQPAELEDSGVYFCASSQEGPIEQYFGPGTRLTVT.

The rearrangement uses TRBV11-3 and TRBJ2-3; possibly TRBD2 for D (6 bases). This CDR3 is 16 amino acids long. Trimming cost V 5 bases and J 0 bases, with 15 bases left between them. CDR1 and CDR2 (germline): SGHNT, YENEEA. As DNA, the CDR3 is TGTGCCAGCAGCATGACTAGTGGGGCTAGCACAGATACGCAGTATTTT. Protein: CASSMTSGASTDTQYF.

The chain links TRBV4-1 to TRBJ1-3, with TRBD1 matching over 8 bases. Trimming at V came to 0 bases and at J to 11 bases, leaving 6 bases not matched to a gene. The CDR3 spans 14 residues. Germline CDR1 is MGHRA and CDR2 is YSYEKL. For the CDR3, the DNA is TGCGCCAGCAGCCAAGATGGGACAGGTAACCCCATATATTTT. It codes for CASSQDGTGNPIYF.

The V gene is TRBV15, the J gene TRBJ1-2; D gene ambiguous. The germline CDR1 and CDR2 sequences are LNHNV and YYDKDF (reference sequence). V was pared by 4 bases and J by 1 base, with 13 bases between. The CDR3 covers 15 residues. The CDR3 nucleotides read TGTGCCACCAGCAAACAAGAGGGATTTAACTATGGCTACACCTTC. It codes for CATSKQEGFNYGYTF.

The chain links TRBV6-4 to TRBJ1-1; D uncertain. CDR3 size: 12 residues. Germline V gene sequence: CDR1 MRHNA, CDR2 SNTAGT. V was pared by 2 bases and J by 5 bases, with 6 bases between. The DNA of the CDR3 is TGTGCCAGCAGTGACAGGGAGACTGAAGCTTTCTTT. Translating it yields CASSDRETEAFF.

CDR3 in amino acids: CASSPRPYPGGYTF. CDR3 sequence (DNA): TGTGCCAGCAGCCCCCGGCCCTATCCGGGAGGCTACACCTTC. This chain connects TRBV14 to TRBJ1-2; D not resolved. CDR3 length equals 14 residues. From germline, CDR1 is SGHDN and CDR2 FVKESK. V was pared by 4 bases and J by 8 bases, with 17 bases between.

The chain employs TRBV6-5 and TRBJ2-7; unclear D gene. Germline V CDR1 and CDR2: MNHEY, SVGAGI. V lost 0 bases to trimming and J lost 4 bases, with 10 bases between them. This CDR3 is built from 14 residues. The CDR3 region is CASSYSIVGYEQYF. CDR3 DNA sequence: TGTGCCAGCAGTTACTCGATAGTCGGGTACGAGCAGTACTTC.

The chain employs TRBV6-5 and TRBJ2-5; D gene uncertain. CDR1 and CDR2 (germline): MNHEY, SVGAGI. V was pared by 5 bases and J by 3 bases, with 13 bases between. The CDR3 is 14 amino acids. The CDR3 reads CASSTWSKEETQYF. For the CDR3, the DNA is TGTGCCAGCAGTACCTGGTCGAAAGAAGAGACCCAGTACTTC.

This chain connects TRBV14 to TRBJ2-7, with TRBD1 matching 8 bases. The CDR3 extends over 14 amino acids. Trimming took 3 bases from V and 5 from J; bases not matched to a gene: 6. From germline, CDR1 is SGHDN and CDR2 FVKESK. CDR3 nucleotide sequence: TGTGCCAGCAGCCAGGACAGGGAAATCAACGAGCAGTACTTC. Its protein is CASSQDREINEQYF.

The chain carries TRBV14 and TRBJ1-1; 12 bases match TRBD1. From germline, CDR1 is SGHDN and CDR2 FVKESK. CDR3 size: 18 residues. V was pared by 4 bases and J by 6 bases, with 15 bases of the junction left unmatched. CDR3 loop: CASSLLLPGQGADAEAFF. Written as DNA, the CDR3 is TGTGCCAGCAGCCTTCTCCTCCCGGGACAGGGGGCGGACGCTGAAGCTTTCTTT.

The chain recombines TRBV5-1 with TRBJ2-5, with 9 positions matching TRBD1. Germline values: CDR1 SGHRS, CDR2 YFSETQ. The CDR3 consists of 13 residues. Unmatched junction bases numbered 2, after V lost 3 bases and J lost 5 bases. CDR3 region: CASSWDRVETQYF. CDR3 DNA sequence: TGCGCCAGCAGCTGGGACAGGGTTGAGACCCAGTACTTC. The full variable domain, in which reference TRBV5-1 and TRBJ2-5 provide the parts outside the CDR3, is KAGVTQTPRYLIKTRGQQVTLSCSPISGHRSVSWYQQTPGQGLQFLFEYFSETQRNKGNFPGRFSGRQFSNSRSEMNVSTLELGDSALYLCASSWDRVETQYFGPGTRLLVL.

The chain links TRBV19 to TRBJ1-5; 9 positions match TRBD1. Germline CDR1 reads LNHDA; CDR2 reads SQIVND (reference sequence). The CDR3 has 16 residues. The J segment lost 0 bases and the V segment lost 10 bases, leaving 10 bases of the junction unmatched. CDR3 sequence: CATVDRGDGSNQPQHF. DNA of the CDR3: TGTGCCACCGTTGACAGGGGGGATGGTAGCAATCAGCCCCAGCATTTT.

Within the sample, this clone is medium-sized (0.01 to 0.1%). The chain is built from TRBV7-8 and TRBJ2-7; the D is unclear. The germline V gene encodes CDR1 SGHVS and CDR2 FQNEAQ. This CDR3 has 11 amino acids. V lost 1 base and J 7 bases, leaving 5 bases between the germline ends. CDR3 sequence reads: CASSLGEEQYF. Written as DNA, the CDR3 is TGTGCCAGCAGCTTAGGAGAGGAGCAGTACTTC.

V gene TRBV7-8 combines with J gene TRBJ2-1; D possibly uses TRBD1 or TRBD2 (5 bases each). V was cut by 0 bases and J by 6 bases, with 9 bases left in between. The CDR3 consists of 14 residues. Germline-derived CDR1 and CDR2 are SGHVS and FQNEAQ. This chain's CDR3 is CASSLASGGNEQFF. In nucleotides, the CDR3 is TGTGCCAGCAGCTTAGCGTCTGGGGGCAATGAGCAGTTCTTC.

This sequence joins TRBV19 and TRBJ1-5; no firm D call. The V end was cut by 3 bases, the J end by 2 bases, with 11 bases between. The CDR3 length is 15 residues. Germline V gene sequence: CDR1 LNHDA, CDR2 SQIVND (reference sequence). CDR3: CASSIVRKGNQPQHF. CDR3 coding DNA: TGTGCCAGTAGTATTGTTAGGAAGGGCAATCAGCCCCAGCATTTT.

The rearrangement joins TRBV12-3 or TRBV12-4 to TRBJ2-2, with unresolved D. CDR3 length: 11 residues. The V and J ends lost 6 bases and 7 bases respectively, with 6 bases between them. CDR3 amino acids: CASSPRGELFF. CDR3 DNA sequence: TGTGCCAGCAGCCCCCGCGGGGAGCTGTTTTTT.

V gene TRBV11-3 combines with J gene TRBJ1-1; D call uncertain. V lost 5 bases to trimming and J lost 3 bases, with 13 bases between them. CDR3 length: 14 amino acids. CDR1 is SGHNT, CDR2 YENEEA, per germline. CDR3 loop: CASSSSWGDTEAFF. For the CDR3, the DNA is TGTGCCAGCAGCAGTTCGTGGGGTGACACTGAAGCTTTCTTT.

The chain has TRBV6-6 and TRBJ2-3, with a tentative D call TRBD2 (7 bases). The CDR3 has 15 residues. V was clipped by 10 bases and J by 6 bases, with 23 bases between them. The germline CDR1 and CDR2 sequences are MNHNY and SVGAGI (reference sequence). Here the CDR3 DNA reads TGTGCCACCGTAAACCGAGGGGGGGCCACGGATACGCAGTATTTT. Translated: CATVNRGGATDTQYF.

Only one count was recorded for this clone. The V and J genes are TRBV11-2 and TRBJ2-7, with 9 nucleotides matching TRBD1. The CDR3 runs to 14 residues. After removal of 4 bases from V and 4 bases from J, the junction contained 5 bases not matched to a gene. Germline CDR1 reads SGHAT; CDR2 reads FQNNGV. This CDR3 reads CASSSTGGGYEQYF. The DNA of the CDR3 is TGTGCCAGCAGCTCGACAGGGGGTGGATACGAGCAGTACTTC.

The chain couples TRBV6-5 to TRBJ2-3; 8 positions match TRBD2. CDR3 length: 15 residues. V dropped 5 bases and J dropped 3; count of bases not matched to a gene: 7. Germline CDR1 reads MNHEY; CDR2 reads SVGAGI. The CDR3 loop is CASSKRGGPTDTQYF. The DNA of the CDR3 is TGTGCCAGCAGTAAACGGGGGGGCCCTACAGATACGCAGTATTTT.

The chain couples TRBV5-1 to TRBJ1-3; the match to TRBD1 covers 7 bases. The CDR3 has 16 residues. The trim removed 4 bases at V and 3 bases at J, leaving 10 bases unmatched. Germline V lookup: CDR1 SGHRS, CDR2 YFSETQ. The CDR3 region is CASSPLRTGVGNTIYF. The CDR3 nucleotides are TGCGCCAGCAGCCCCCTAAGGACAGGCGTTGGAAACACCATATATTTT.

V is TRBV5-1 and J is TRBJ2-1, with 7 bases aligning to TRBD2. Germline values: CDR1 SGHRS, CDR2 YFSETQ. J lost 8 bases, V lost 0 bases, and 8 bases had no gene match. This CDR3 contains 15 residues. The CDR3 DNA reads as TGCGCCAGCAGCTTGGATCCTAGTGGGGGGGATGAGCAGTTCTTC. Translating it yields CASSLDPSGGDEQFF.

The rearrangement joins TRBV29-1 to TRBJ1-3; D remains ambiguous. CDR3 length: 14 amino acids. The V end lost 4 bases, the J end lost 4 bases, and 14 bases lay between the germline ends. The V gene's germline CDR1 is SQVTM and CDR2 ANQGSEA. This CDR3 is CSVGRENGGNTIYF. DNA of the CDR3: TGCAGCGTTGGTAGGGAAAACGGGGGAAACACCATATATTTT.

V is TRBV27 and J is TRBJ2-3; D tentatively fits TRBD1 or TRBD2 (5 bases each). This CDR3 contains 14 residues. Germline CDR1 is MNHEY and CDR2 is SMNVEV (reference sequence). Trimming left V 7 bases short and J 6 bases short, with 17 bases between. The CDR3 sequence is CASNRRGAGDTQYF. The CDR3 DNA reads TGTGCCAGCAACCGCCGGGGCGCAGGGGATACGCAGTATTTT.

This sequence joins TRBV13 and TRBJ2-5, with 7 positions matching TRBD1. Germline trimming cut 4 bases from V and 0 bases from J; bases unmatched to any gene: 8. Germline V gene lookup returns CDR1 PRHDT and CDR2 FYEKMQ (reference sequence). The CDR3 consists of 16 residues. In DNA, the CDR3 is TGTGCCAGCAGCTCCCCGGACAGGATATACCAAGAGACCCAGTACTTC. Protein: CASSSPDRIYQETQYF.